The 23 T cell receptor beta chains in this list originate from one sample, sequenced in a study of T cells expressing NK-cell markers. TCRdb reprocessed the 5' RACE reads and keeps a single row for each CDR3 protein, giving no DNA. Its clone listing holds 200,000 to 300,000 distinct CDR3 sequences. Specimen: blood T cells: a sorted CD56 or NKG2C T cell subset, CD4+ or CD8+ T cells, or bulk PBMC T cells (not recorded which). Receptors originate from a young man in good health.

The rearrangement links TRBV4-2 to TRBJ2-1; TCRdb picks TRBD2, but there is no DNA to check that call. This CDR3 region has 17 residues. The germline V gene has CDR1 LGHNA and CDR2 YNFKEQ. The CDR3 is CASSQDEGLASHNEQFF.

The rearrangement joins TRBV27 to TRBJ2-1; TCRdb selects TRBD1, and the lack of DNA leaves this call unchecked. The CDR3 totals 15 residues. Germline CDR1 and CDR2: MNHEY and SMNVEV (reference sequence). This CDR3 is CASSHRGLSYNEQFF.

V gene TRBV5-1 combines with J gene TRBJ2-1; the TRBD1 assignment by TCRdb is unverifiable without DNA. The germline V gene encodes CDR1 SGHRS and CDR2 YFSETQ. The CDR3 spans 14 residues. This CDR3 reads CASSSANTGPPQFF. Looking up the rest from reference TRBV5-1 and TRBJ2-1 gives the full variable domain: KAGVTQTPRYLIKTRGQQVTLSCSPISGHRSVSWYQQTPGQGLQFLFEYFSETQRNKGNFPGRFSGRQFSNSRSEMNVSTLELGDSALYLCASSSANTGPPQFFGPGTRLTVL.

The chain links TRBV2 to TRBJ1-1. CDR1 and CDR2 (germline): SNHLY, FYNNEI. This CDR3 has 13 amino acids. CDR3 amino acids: CASSEGSYTEAFF.

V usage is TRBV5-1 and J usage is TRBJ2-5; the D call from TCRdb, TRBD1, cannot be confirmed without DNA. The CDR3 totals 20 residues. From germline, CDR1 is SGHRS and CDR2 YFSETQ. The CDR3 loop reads CASSSRAGRWGETKQETQYF.

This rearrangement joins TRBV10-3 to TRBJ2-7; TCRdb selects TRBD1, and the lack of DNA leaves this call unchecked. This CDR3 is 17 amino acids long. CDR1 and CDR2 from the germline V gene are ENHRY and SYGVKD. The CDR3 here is CAISDPGRIPPSYEQYF.

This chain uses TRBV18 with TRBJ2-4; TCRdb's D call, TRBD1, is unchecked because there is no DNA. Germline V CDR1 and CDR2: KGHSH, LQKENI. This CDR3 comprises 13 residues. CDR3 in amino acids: CASSQGSANIQYF.

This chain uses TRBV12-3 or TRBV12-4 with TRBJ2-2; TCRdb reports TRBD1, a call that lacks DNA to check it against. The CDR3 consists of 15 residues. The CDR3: CASRRQRANTGELFF.

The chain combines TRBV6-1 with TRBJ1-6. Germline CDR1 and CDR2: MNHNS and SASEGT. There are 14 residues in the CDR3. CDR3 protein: CASKLGTANSPLHF.

The CDR3 protein is CASSWGDRGGNQPQHF. The chain uses TRBV12-3 or TRBV12-4 and TRBJ1-5; no DNA is available, so the TRBD1 call from TCRdb remains unchecked. CDR3 length equals 16 residues.

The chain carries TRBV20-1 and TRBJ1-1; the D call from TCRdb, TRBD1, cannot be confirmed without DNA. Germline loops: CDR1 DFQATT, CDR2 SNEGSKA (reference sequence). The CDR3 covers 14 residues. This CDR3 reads CSARDRGSNTEAFF.

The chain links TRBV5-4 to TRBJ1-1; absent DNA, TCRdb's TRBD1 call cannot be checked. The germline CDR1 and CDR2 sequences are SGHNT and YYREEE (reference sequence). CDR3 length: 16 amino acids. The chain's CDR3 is CASSLGPPLMNTEAFF.

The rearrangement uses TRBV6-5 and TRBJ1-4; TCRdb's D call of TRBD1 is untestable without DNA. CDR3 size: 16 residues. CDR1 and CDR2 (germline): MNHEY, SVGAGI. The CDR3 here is CASSYMSGHDNEKLFF.

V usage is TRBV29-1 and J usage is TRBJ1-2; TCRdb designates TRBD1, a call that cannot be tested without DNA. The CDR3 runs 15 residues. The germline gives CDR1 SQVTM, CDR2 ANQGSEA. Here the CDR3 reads CSVEEDRVGTYGYTF.

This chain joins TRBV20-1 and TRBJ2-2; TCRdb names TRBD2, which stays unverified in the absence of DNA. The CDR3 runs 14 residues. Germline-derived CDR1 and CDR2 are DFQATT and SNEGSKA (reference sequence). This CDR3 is CSAEAGANTGELFF.

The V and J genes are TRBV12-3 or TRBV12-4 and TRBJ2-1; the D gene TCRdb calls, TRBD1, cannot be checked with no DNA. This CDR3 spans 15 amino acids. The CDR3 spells CASSFRTGSLNEQFF.

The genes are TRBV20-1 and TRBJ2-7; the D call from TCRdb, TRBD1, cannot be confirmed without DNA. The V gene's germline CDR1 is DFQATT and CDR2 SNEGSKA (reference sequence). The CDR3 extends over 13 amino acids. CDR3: CSAPRGVGSEQYF.

The CDR3 spells CASSQDWGYEQYF. The chain carries TRBV3-1 and TRBJ2-7. Germline V gene lookup returns CDR1 LGHDT and CDR2 YNNKEL (reference sequence). The CDR3 is made up of 13 amino acids.

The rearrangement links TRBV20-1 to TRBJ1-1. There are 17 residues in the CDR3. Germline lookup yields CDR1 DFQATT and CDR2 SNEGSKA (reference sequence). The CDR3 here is CSARGSSTGALNTEAFF.

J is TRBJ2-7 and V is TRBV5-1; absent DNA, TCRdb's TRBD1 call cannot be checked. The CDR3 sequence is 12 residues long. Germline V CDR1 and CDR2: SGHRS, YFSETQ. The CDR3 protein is CASSMGQGGQYF.

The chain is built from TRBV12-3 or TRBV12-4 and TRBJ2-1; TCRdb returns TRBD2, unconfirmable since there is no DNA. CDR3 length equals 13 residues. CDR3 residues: CASSLAGGPKQFF.

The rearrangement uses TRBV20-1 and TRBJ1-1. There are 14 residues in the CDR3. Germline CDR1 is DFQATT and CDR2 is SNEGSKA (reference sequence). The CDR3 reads CSARGSDRNTEAFF.

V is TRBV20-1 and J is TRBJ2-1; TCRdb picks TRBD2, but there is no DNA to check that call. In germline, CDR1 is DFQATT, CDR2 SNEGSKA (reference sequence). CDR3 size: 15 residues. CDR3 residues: CSVAGTSDTINEQFF.